The 18 T cell receptor beta chains in this list originate from one sample, sequenced in a study of blood T cell repertoires in COVID-19. Some clones are missing from TCRdb's copy, which holds only in-frame ones; the method was immunoSEQ multiplex PCR. The data contain under 200,000 clones, roughly 80% of them singletons. Sequences were obtained from PBMCs or T cells enriched from blood (not recorded which). These receptors were obtained from a woman in her sixties or seventies who had recovered from COVID-19.

The rearrangement uses TRBV12-3 or TRBV12-4 and TRBJ1-2; 10 bases fit TRBD1. V trimming: 10 bases; J trimming: 2 bases; junction bases outside the gene matches: 4. The length of the CDR3 is 13 residues. The CDR3 protein is CANPDRGNYGYTF. The CDR3 region has the DNA TGTGCCAACCCGGACAGGGGGAACTATGGCTACACCTTC.

This chain joins TRBV5-1 and TRBJ2-2; no reliable D call. Germline CDR1 is SGHRS and CDR2 is YFSETQ. The length of the CDR3 is 14 residues. V lost 4 bases and J lost 6, with 13 bases in between. The CDR3 nucleotides are TGCGCCAGCAGCCTTCGAAGAGGTTCCGGGGAGCTGTTTTTT. Protein: CASSLRRGSGELFF.

The chain employs TRBV5-1 and TRBJ1-6, with 10 bases matching TRBD1. After removal of 4 bases from V and 9 bases from J, the junction contained 7 bases not matched to a gene. CDR3 size: 15 residues. Germline-derived CDR1 and CDR2 are SGHRS and YFSETQ. The CDR3 sequence is CASSPGTGARSPLHF. In DNA form, the CDR3 reads TGCGCCAGCAGCCCTGGGACAGGGGCTCGTTCACCCCTCCACTTT.

This chain links TRBV20-1 with TRBJ1-4; 9 positions match TRBD1. This CDR3 spans 17 amino acids. With V trimmed by 3 bases and J by 0 bases, 8 bases remained unmatched. The germline V gene has CDR1 DFQATT and CDR2 SNEGSKA (reference sequence). CDR3 in amino acids: CSASVPTGGATNEKLFF. In DNA form, the CDR3 reads TGCAGTGCTAGTGTCCCGACAGGGGGTGCAACTAATGAAAAACTGTTTTTT.

CDR3 in amino acids: CASSVAGSTDTQYF. The CDR3 nucleotides are TGTGCCAGCAGCGTGGCTGGCAGCACAGATACGCAGTATTTT. The chain is built from TRBV9 and TRBJ2-3; D gene ambiguous. This CDR3 has 14 amino acids. Germline V lookup: CDR1 SGDLS, CDR2 YYNGEE. With 2 bases removed from V and 0 bases from J, the gap between germline ends came to 7 bases.

The chain employs TRBV2 and TRBJ2-1; 10 nucleotides line up with TRBD2. CDR3 size: 15 residues. V dropped 6 bases and J dropped 5; count of bases not matched to a gene: 7. Germline V gives CDR1 SNHLY, CDR2 FYNNEI. The CDR3 loop reads CASRSRTSGDNEQFF. CDR3 nucleotide sequence: TGTGCCAGCAGATCTAGGACTAGCGGCGACAATGAGCAGTTCTTC.

V gene TRBV9 combines with J gene TRBJ1-1, with a weak D call TRBD1 (6 bases). The CDR3 is 15 residues long. V lost 2 bases and J lost 4, with 15 bases in between. The germline V gene has CDR1 SGDLS and CDR2 YYNGEE. This chain's CDR3 is CASSVSGGSGTEAFF. The CDR3 region has the DNA TGTGCCAGCAGCGTCTCGGGGGGCTCTGGCACTGAAGCTTTCTTT.

The rearrangement joins TRBV23-1 to TRBJ1-2; 7 nucleotides match TRBD1. TRBV23-1 is marked as an open reading frame, function uncertain. The CDR3 is made up of 18 amino acids. The V gene end was trimmed by 0 bases and the J gene end by 2 bases; junction bases not matched to a gene: 12. CDR3 nucleotides: TGCGCCAGCAGTCAATCGCTCAGGTTAGGGGGCTTGAACTATGGCTACACCTTC. Translation gives CASSQSLRLGGLNYGYTF.

V usage is TRBV7-8 and J usage is TRBJ1-4, with TRBD1 as a possible D gene (6 bases). The CDR3 totals 16 residues. The germline CDR1 and CDR2 sequences are SGHVS and FQNEAQ. V lost 4 bases and J lost 7, with 19 bases in between. As DNA, the CDR3 is TGTGCCAGCAGCTGGGGGCCCGCATCCAAGGCTGAAAAACTGTTTTTT. Residues: CASSWGPASKAEKLFF.

The V and J genes are TRBV4-1 and TRBJ1-1; D is uncertain. Trimming removed 1 base at V and 11 bases at J, with 14 bases between. There are 13 residues in the CDR3. The germline CDR1 and CDR2 sequences are MGHRA and YSYEKL. In DNA, the CDR3 is TGCGCCAGCAGCCAAGCGGTCGAATTTGCGGCTTTCTTT. As protein: CASSQAVEFAAFF.

J is TRBJ2-5 and V is TRBV27; D is perhaps TRBD2 (5 bases). The CDR3 contains 13 residues. The V end lost 3 bases, the J end lost 5 bases, and 10 bases lay between the germline ends. Germline V gene data show CDR1 as MNHEY and CDR2 as SMNVEV (reference sequence). The CDR3 region is CASSLDSRETQYF. The CDR3 region has the DNA TGTGCCAGCAGTTTGGACTCCAGGGAGACCCAGTACTTC.

The chain has TRBV21-1 and TRBJ2-7; the table's D call of TRBD2 was not tested on the DNA. TRBV21-1 represents a pseudogene. The CDR3 covers 17 residues. The CDR3 nucleotides are TGTGCCAGCAGCAAAGCACCCGCGGGGGGGAGCTCCTACGAGCAGTACTTC. It encodes CASSKAPAGGSSYEQYF.

This clone has a single count. V and J are TRBV6-5 and TRBJ1-2; 9 bases are a match to TRBD1. Germline-derived CDR1 and CDR2 are MNHEY and SVGAGI. Trimming at V came to 9 bases and at J to 5 bases, leaving 7 bases not matched to a gene. The CDR3 runs to 13 residues. The DNA for the CDR3 is TGTGCCAGTTCCGGGACAGGGCGATATGGCTACACCTTC. Its protein is CASSGTGRYGYTF.

A remark on this clone: One end of the junction fails to match germline, which may point to a read error. The V call is TRBV27, the J call TRBJ1-6; 10 positions match TRBD1. The CDR3 length is 13 residues. Germline values: CDR1 MNHEY, CDR2 SMNVEV (reference sequence). CDR3 region: CASSFVGVGQGPF. The CDR3 DNA sequence: TGTGCCAGCAGTTTCGTTGGGGTGGGACAGGGGCCCTTT.

This clone was recorded once. CDR3 protein: CASSIDQASGYNEQFF. Written as DNA, the CDR3 is TGTGCCAGTAGTATAGATCAGGCGTCAGGATACAATGAGCAGTTCTTC. V gene TRBV19 combines with J gene TRBJ2-1, with unresolved D. Trimming took off 0 bases at V and 4 bases at J, with 13 bases between the two ends. Germline V gene sequence: CDR1 LNHDA, CDR2 SQIVND (reference sequence). This CDR3 is 16 amino acids long.

The DNA for the CDR3 is TGTGCCAGCAGCTCGCGAGCAAAGCCCTACGAGCAGTACTTC. Amino acid sequence: CASSSRAKPYEQYF. The chain is built from TRBV5-8 and TRBJ2-7, with D unresolved. Germline V gene data show CDR1 as SGHTS and CDR2 as YDEGEE. V was clipped by 3 bases and J by 2 bases, with 12 bases between them. The CDR3 length is 14 residues.

The rearrangement uses TRBV6-5 and TRBJ1-1; possible D gene TRBD1, 5 bases. V was trimmed by 5 bases and J by 4 bases, leaving 11 bases between them. The germline gives CDR1 MNHEY, CDR2 SVGAGI. This CDR3 has 13 amino acids. CDR3 DNA sequence: TGTGCCAGCAGTACCAAACAGGCCACTGAAGCTTTCTTT. It translates to CASSTKQATEAFF.

The chain carries TRBV7-2 and TRBJ1-4; TRBD1 might be the D (6 bases). Trimming removed 2 bases from V and 7 bases from J, with 14 bases in between. Germline lookup yields CDR1 SGHTA and CDR2 FQGNSA. The CDR3 has 15 amino acids. CDR3 sequence: CASSLFQGIGEKLFF. CDR3 bases: TGTGCCAGCAGCTTATTCCAGGGGATTGGTGAAAAACTGTTTTTT.